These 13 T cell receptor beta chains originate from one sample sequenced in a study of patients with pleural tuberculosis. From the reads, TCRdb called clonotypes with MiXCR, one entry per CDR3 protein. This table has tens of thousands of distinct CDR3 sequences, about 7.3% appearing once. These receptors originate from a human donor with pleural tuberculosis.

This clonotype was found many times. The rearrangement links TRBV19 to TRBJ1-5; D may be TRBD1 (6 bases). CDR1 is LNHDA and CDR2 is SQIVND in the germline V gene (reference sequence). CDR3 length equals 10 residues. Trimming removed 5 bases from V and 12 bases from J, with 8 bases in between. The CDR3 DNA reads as TGTGCCAGTAGTGGGGGGCTCCAGCATTTT. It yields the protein CASSGGLQHF.

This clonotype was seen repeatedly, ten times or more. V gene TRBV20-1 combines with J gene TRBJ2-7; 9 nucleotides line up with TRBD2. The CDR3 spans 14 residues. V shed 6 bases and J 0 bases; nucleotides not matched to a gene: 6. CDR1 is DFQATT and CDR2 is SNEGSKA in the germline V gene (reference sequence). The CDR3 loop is CSACSSGDSYEQYF. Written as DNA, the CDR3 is TGCAGTGCGTGCTCTAGCGGGGACTCCTACGAGCAGTACTTC.

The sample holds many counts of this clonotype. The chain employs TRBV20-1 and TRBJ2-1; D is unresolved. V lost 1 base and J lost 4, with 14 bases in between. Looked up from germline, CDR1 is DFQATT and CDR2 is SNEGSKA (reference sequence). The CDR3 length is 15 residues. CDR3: CSARGSESLYNEQFF. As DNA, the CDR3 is TGCAGTGCTAGAGGCAGCGAGTCCCTTTACAATGAGCAGTTCTTC.

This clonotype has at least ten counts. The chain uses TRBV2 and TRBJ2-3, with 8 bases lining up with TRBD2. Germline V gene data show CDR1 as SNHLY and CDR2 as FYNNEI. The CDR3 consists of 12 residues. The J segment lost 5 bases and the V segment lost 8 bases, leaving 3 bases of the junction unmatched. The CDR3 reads CASRLAGDTQYF. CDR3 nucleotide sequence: TGTGCCAGCCGCCTAGCGGGAGATACGCAGTATTTT.

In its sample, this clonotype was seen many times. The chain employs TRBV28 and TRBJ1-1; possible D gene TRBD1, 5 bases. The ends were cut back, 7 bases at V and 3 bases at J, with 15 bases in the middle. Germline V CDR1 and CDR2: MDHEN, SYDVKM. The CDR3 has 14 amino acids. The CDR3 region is CASTFPGLYTEAFF. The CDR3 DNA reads TGTGCCAGCACCTTTCCGGGACTCTACACTGAAGCTTTCTTT. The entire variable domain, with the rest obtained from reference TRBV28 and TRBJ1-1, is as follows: DVKVTQSSRYLVKRTGEKVFLECVQDMDHENMFWYRQDPGLGLRLIYFSYDVKMKEKGDIPEGYSVSREKKERFSLILESASTNQTSMYLCASTFPGLYTEAFFGQGTRLTVV.

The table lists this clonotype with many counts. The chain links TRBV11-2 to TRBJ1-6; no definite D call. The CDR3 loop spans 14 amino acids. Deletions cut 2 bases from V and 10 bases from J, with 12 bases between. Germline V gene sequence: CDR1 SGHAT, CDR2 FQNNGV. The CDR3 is CASSLWISGSPLHF. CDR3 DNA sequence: TGTGCCAGCAGCTTATGGATATCGGGGTCACCCCTCCACTTT.

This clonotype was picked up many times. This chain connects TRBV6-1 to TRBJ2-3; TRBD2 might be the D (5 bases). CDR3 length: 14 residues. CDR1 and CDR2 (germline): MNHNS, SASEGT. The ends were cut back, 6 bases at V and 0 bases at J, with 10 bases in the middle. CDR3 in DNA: TGTGCCAGCAGCCTCCGGGGAAGCACAGATACGCAGTATTTT. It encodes CASSLRGSTDTQYF.

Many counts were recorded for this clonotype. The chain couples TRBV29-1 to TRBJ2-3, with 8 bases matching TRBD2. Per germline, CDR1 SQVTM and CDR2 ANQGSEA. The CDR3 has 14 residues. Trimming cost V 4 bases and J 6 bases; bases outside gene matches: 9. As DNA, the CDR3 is TGCAGCGTTGTGAGGTCTAGCGGGTCCGATACGCAGTATTTT. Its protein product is CSVVRSSGSDTQYF.

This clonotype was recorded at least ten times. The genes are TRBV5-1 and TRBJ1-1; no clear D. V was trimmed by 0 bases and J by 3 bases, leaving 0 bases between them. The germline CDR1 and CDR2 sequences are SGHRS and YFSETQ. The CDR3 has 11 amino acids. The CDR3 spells CASSLDTEAFF. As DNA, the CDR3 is TGCGCCAGCAGCTTGGACACTGAAGCTTTCTTT.

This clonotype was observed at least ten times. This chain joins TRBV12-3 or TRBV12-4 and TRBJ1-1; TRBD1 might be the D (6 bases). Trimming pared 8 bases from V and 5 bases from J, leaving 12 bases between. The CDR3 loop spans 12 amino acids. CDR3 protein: CASSGGGTEAFF. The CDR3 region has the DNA TGTGCCAGCTCCGGAGGGGGGACTGAAGCTTTCTTT.

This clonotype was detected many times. CDR3 amino acids: CATSQGAEQFF. The CDR3 DNA reads as TGTGCCACATCACAGGGAGCTGAGCAGTTCTTC. The rearrangement links TRBV24-1 to TRBJ2-1, with a tentative D call TRBD1 (6 bases). Germline CDR1 and CDR2: KGHDR and SFDVKD. The CDR3 loop spans 11 amino acids. Trimming took off 10 bases at V and 9 bases at J, with 12 bases between the two ends.

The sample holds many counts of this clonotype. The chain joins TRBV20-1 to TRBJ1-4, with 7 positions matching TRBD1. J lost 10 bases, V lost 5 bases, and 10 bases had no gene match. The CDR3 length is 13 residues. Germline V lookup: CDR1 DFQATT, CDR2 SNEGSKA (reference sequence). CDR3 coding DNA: TGCAGTGCTCGGACAGGCGATCAGGGAAAACTGTTTTTT. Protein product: CSARTGDQGKLFF.

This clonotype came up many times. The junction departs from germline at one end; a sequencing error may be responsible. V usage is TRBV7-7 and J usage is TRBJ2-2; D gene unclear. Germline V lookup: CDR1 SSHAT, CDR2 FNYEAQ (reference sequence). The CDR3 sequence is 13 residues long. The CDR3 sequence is CASSPRLTGELFF. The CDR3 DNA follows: TGTGCTAGCAGCCCTAGGTTGACCGGGGAGCTGTTTTTT.